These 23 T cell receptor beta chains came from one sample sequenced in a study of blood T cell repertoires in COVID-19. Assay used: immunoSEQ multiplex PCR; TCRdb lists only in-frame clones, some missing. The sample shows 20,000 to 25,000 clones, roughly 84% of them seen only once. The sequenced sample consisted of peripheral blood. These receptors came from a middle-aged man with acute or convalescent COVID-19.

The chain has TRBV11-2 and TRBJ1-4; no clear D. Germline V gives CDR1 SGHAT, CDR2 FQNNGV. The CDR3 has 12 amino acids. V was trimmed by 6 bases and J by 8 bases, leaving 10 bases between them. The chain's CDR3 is CASRLGNEKLFF. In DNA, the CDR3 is TGTGCCAGCAGACTAGGTAACGAAAAACTGTTTTTT.

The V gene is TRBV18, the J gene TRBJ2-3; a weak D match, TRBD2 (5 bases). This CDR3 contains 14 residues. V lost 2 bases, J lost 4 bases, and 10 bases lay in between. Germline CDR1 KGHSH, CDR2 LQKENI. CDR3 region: CASSPWESSDTQYF. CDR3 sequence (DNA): TGTGCCAGCTCACCATGGGAGTCATCAGATACGCAGTATTTT.

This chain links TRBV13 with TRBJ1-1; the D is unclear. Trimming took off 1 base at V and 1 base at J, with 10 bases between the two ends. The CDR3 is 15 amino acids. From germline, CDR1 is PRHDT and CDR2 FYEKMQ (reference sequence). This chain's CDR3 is CASSLVAGGNTEAFF. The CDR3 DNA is TGTGCCAGCAGCTTAGTTGCTGGAGGGAACACTGAAGCTTTCTTT.

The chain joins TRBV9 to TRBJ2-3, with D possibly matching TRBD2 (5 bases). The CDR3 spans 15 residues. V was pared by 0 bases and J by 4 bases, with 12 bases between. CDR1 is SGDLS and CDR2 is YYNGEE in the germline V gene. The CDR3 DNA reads TGTGCCAGCAGCGTAGACGGGATAGACTCAGATACGCAGTATTTT. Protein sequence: CASSVDGIDSDTQYF.

CDR3 residues: CASSPGQGNYGYTF. DNA for the CDR3: TGTGCCAGCAGCCCTGGACAGGGGAACTATGGCTACACCTTC. V gene TRBV3-1 (or the pseudogene TRBV3-2) combines with J gene TRBJ1-2; 9 nucleotides agree with TRBD1. The junction had 2 bases not matched to a gene; V was cut back by 4 bases and J by 2 bases. The CDR3 sequence is 14 residues long. Germline assignment: CDR1 LGHDT and CDR2 YNNKEL (reference sequence).

CDR3 nucleotides: TGTGCCAGCAGCCAAGAGGGGCGAGGCTACACCTTC. As protein: CASSQEGRGYTF. This chain connects TRBV3-1 (or the pseudogene TRBV3-2) to TRBJ1-2; maybe TRBD1 (5 bases). V was cut by 0 bases and J by 8 bases, with 7 bases left in between. The CDR3 loop spans 12 amino acids. Germline CDR1 is LGHDT and CDR2 is YNNKEL (reference sequence).

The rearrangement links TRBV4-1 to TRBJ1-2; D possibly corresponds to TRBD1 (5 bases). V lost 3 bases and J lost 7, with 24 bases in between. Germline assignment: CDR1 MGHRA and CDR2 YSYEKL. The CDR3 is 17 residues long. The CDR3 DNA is TGCGCCAGCAGCCAGGAGACCCTTGCCGGCGACAGTATTGGCTACACCTTC. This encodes CASSQETLAGDSIGYTF.

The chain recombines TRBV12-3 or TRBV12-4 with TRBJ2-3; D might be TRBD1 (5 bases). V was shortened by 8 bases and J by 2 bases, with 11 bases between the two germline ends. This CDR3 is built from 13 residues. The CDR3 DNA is TGTGCCAGCGGTGACAGATCCACAGATACGCAGTATTTT. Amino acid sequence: CASGDRSTDTQYF.

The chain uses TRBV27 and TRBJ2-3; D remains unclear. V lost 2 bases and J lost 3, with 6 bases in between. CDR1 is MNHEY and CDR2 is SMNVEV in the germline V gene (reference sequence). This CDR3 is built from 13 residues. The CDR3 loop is CASSLGGTDTQYF. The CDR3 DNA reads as TGTGCCAGCAGTTTAGGCGGTACAGATACGCAGTATTTT.

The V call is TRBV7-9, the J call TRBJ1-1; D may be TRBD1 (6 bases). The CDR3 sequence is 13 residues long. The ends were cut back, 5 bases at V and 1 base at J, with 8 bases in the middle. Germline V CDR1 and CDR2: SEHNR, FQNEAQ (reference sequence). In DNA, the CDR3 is TGTGCCAGCAGCCTGGACAGGAACACTGAAGCTTTCTTT. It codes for CASSLDRNTEAFF.

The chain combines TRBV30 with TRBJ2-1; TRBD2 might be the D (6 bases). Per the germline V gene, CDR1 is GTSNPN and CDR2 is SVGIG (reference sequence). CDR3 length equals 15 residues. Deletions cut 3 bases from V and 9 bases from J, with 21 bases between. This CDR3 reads CAWSGRGYAGSEQFF. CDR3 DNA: TGTGCCTGGAGCGGACGAGGGTACGCGGGGAGTGAGCAGTTCTTC.

CDR3 sequence: CATSGQGYTGELFF. The CDR3 DNA is TGTGCCACCTCGGGACAGGGGTACACCGGGGAGCTGTTTTTT. V is TRBV2 and J is TRBJ2-2, with 10 bases fitting TRBD1. Germline trimming cut 10 bases from V and 3 bases from J; bases unmatched to any gene: 5. CDR1 and CDR2 from the germline V gene are SNHLY and FYNNEI. CDR3 length equals 14 residues.

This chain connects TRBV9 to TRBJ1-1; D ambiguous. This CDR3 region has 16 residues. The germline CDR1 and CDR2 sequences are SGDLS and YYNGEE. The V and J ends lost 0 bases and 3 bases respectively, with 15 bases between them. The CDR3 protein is CASSVGARRTDTEAFF. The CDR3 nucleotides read TGTGCCAGCAGCGTAGGCGCCAGGAGGACGGACACTGAAGCTTTCTTT.

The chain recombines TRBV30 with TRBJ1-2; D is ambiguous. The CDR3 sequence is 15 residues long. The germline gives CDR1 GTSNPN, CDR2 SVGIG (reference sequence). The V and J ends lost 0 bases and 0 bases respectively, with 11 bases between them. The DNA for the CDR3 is TGTGCCTGGAGTGTATCCAGAGGTGCTAACTATGGCTACACCTTC. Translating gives CAWSVSRGANYGYTF.

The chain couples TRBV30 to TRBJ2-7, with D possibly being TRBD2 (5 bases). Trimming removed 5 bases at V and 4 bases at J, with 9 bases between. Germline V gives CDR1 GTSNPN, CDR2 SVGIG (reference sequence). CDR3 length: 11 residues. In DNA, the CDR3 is TGTGCCTGGGGGAGAGGGTACGAGCAGTACTTC. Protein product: CAWGRGYEQYF.

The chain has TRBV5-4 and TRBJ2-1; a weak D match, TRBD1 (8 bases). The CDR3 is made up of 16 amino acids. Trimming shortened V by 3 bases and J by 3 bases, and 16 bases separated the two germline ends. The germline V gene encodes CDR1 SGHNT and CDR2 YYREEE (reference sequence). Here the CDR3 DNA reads TGTGCCAGCAGCTCAAGGACAGGGAGGGACTACAATGAGCAGTTCTTC. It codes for CASSSRTGRDYNEQFF.

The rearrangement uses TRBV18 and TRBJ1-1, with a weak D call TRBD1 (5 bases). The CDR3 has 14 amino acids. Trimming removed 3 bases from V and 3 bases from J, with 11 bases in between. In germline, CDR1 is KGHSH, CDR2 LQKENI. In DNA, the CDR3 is TGTGCCAGCTCACCTTTCGACAGCTACACTGAAGCTTTCTTT. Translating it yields CASSPFDSYTEAFF.

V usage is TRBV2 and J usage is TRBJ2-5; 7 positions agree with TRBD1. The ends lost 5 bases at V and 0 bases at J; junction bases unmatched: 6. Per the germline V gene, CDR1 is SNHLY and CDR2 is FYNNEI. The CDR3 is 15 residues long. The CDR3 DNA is TGTGCCAGCAGTAACCCGACAGGGCACCAAGAGACCCAGTACTTC. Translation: CASSNPTGHQETQYF.

CDR3 residues: CASSTEMNTEAFF. The CDR3 DNA is TGTGCCAGTAGTACCGAGATGAACACTGAAGCTTTCTTT. The V gene is TRBV19, the J gene TRBJ1-1, with D hard to call. The CDR3 spans 13 residues. Trimming cost V 4 bases and J 0 bases, with 6 bases left between them. Germline V CDR1 and CDR2: LNHDA, SQIVND (reference sequence).

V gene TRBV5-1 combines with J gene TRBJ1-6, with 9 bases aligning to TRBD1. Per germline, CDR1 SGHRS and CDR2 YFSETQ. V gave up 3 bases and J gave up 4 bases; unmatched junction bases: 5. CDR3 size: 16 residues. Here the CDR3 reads CASSSPDRGYNSPLHF. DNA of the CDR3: TGCGCCAGCAGCTCACCGGACAGGGGTTATAATTCACCCCTCCACTTT.

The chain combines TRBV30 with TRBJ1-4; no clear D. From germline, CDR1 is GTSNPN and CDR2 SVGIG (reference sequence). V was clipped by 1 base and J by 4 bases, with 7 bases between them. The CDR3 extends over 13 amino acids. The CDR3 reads CAWSGQYNEKLFF. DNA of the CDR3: TGTGCCTGGAGTGGGCAGTATAATGAAAAACTGTTTTTT.

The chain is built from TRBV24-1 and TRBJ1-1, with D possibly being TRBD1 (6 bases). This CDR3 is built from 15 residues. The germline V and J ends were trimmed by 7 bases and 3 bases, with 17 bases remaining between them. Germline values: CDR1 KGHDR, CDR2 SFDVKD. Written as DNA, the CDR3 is TGTGCCACCAGGAGGGGGGGGACCGTCTACACTGAAGCTTTCTTT. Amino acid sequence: CATRRGGTVYTEAFF.

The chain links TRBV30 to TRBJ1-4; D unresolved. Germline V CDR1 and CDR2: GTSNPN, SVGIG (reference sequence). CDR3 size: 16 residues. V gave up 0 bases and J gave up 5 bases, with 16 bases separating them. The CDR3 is CAWSVPSESMNEKLFF. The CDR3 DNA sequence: TGTGCCTGGAGTGTTCCCTCCGAGAGCATGAATGAAAAACTGTTTTTT.